This T cell receptor (beta chain) was identified during a study of blood T cell repertoires in COVID-19. Turning to this clone: Other DNA variants within this sample encode the same CDR3.

Germline V gives CDR1 SGHRS, CDR2 YFSETQ. Between the trimmed V and J ends, which lost 0 bases and 2 bases, there was a span of 11 bases. The length of the CDR3 is 15 residues. Residents of over 20 US areas, aged about 18 to 89 years, made up the participants. Produced via immunoSEQ multiplex PCR; TCRdb's table is partial and in-frame only. The sample includes a few hundred thousand clones, roughly four fifths of them seen just once. The V call is TRBV5-1, the J call TRBJ1-2; no clear D gene. Sequenced material: PBMCs or T cells enriched from blood (not recorded which). This receptor was obtained from a woman aged 45-65 years who had recovered from COVID-19. This CDR3 is CASSLVGARNYGYTF. In DNA, the CDR3 is TGCGCCAGCAGCTTGGTTGGAGCCAGAAACTATGGCTACACCTTC.